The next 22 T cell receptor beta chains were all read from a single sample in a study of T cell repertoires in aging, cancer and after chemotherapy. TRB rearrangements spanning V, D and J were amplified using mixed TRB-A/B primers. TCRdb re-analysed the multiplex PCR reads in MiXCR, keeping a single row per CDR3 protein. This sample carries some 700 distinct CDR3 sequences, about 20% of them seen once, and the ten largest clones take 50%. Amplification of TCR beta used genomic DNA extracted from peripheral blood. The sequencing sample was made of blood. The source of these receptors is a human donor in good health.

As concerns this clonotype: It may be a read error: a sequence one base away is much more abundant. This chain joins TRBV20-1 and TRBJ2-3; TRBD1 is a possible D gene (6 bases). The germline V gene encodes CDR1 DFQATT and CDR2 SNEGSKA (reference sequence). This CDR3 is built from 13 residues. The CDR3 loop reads CSAGTRSTGTQYF. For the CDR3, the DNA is TGCAGTGCCGGGACAAGGAGCACAGGTACGCAGTATTTT.

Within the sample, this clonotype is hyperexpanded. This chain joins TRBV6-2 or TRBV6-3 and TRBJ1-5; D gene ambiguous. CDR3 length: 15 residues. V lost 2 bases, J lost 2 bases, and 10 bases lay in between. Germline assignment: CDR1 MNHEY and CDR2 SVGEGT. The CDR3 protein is CASSYVTGGNQPQHF. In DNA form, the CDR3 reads TGTGCCAGCAGTTACGTTACGGGTGGCAATCAGCCCCAGCATTTT.

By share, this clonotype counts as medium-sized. Here the CDR3 reads CASSPPGQPYEQYF. CDR3 nucleotides: TGTGCCAGCAGCCCACCGGGACAGCCCTACGAGCAGTACTTC. This chain connects TRBV5-4 to TRBJ2-7; 7 bases match TRBD1. Germline V gene data show CDR1 as SGHNT and CDR2 as YYREEE (reference sequence). Trimming removed 4 bases from V and 2 bases from J; junction bases left unmatched: 6. The CDR3 consists of 14 residues. Supplemented by reference TRBV5-4 and TRBJ2-7, the full variable domain reads ETGVTQSPTHLIKTRGQQVTLRCSSQSGHNTVSWYQQALGQGPQFIFQYYREEENGRGNFPPRFSGLQFPNYSSELNVNALELDDSALYLCASSPPGQPYEQYFGPGTRLTVT.

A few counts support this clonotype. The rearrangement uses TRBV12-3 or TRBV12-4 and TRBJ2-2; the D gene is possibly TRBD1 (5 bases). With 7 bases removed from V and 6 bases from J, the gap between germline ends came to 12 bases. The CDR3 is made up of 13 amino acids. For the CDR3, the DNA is TGTGCCAGCATCCTCAGGGAATCCGGGGAGCTGTTTTTT. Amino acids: CASILRESGELFF.

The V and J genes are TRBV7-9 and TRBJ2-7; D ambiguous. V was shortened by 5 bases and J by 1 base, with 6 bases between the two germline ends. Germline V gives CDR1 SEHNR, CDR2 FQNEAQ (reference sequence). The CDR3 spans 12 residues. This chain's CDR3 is CASSPSSYEQYF. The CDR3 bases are TGTGCCAGCAGCCCCTCATCCTACGAGCAGTACTTC.

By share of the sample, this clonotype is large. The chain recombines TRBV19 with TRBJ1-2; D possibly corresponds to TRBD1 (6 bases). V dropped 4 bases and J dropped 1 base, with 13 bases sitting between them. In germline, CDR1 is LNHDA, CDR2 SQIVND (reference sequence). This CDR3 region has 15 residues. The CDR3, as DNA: TGTGCCAGTAGTAGGGACATCCTTGTTAACTATGGCTACACCTTC. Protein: CASSRDILVNYGYTF.

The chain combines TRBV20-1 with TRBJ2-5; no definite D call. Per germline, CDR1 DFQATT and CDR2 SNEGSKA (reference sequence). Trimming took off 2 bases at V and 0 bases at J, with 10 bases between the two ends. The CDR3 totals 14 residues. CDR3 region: CSARQWHHQETQYF. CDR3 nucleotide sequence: TGCAGTGCTAGACAGTGGCACCACCAAGAGACCCAGTACTTC.

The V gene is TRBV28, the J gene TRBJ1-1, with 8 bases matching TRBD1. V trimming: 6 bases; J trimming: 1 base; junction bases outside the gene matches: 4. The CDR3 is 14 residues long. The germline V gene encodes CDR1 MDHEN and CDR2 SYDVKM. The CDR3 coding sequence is TGTGCCAGCAGCACCGGGACAGGGAACACTGAAGCTTTCTTT. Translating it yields CASSTGTGNTEAFF. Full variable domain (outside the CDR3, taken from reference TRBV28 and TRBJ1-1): DVKVTQSSRYLVKRTGEKVFLECVQDMDHENMFWYRQDPGLGLRLIYFSYDVKMKEKGDIPEGYSVSREKKERFSLILESASTNQTSMYLCASSTGTGNTEAFFGQGTRLTVV.

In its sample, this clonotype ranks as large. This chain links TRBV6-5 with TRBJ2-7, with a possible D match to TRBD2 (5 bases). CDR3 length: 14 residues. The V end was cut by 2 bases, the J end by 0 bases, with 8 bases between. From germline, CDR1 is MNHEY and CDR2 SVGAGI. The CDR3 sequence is CASSYGSTSYEQYF. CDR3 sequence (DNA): TGTGCCAGCAGTTACGGGAGTACCTCCTACGAGCAGTACTTC.

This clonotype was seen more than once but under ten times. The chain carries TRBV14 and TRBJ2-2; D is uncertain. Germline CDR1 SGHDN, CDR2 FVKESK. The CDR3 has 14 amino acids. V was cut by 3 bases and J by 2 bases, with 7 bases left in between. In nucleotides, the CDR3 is TGTGCCAGCAGCCAGCGCAGTAACACCGGGGAGCTGTTTTTT. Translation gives CASSQRSNTGELFF.

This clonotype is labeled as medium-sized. CDR3 protein: CASSWDRDNSPLHF. Here the CDR3 DNA reads TGTGCCAGCAGTTGGGACAGAGATAATTCACCCCTCCACTTT. The rearrangement links TRBV28 to TRBJ1-6, with 7 positions matching TRBD1. V lost 4 bases, J lost 5 bases, and 2 bases stayed unmatched. The CDR3 covers 14 residues. Per the germline V gene, CDR1 is MDHEN and CDR2 is SYDVKM.

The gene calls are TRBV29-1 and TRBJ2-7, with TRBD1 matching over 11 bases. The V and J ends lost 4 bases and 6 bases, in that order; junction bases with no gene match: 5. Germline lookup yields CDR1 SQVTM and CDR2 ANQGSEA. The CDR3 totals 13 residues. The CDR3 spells CSVGRTGGTEQYF. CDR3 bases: TGCAGCGTTGGCCGGACAGGGGGCACCGAGCAGTACTTC.

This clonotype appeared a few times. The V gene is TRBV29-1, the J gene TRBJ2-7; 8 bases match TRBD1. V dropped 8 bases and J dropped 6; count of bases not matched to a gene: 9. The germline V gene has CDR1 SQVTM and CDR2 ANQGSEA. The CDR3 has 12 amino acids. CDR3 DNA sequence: TGCAGCTCTTCGGCAGGGGGCACCGAGCAGTACTTC. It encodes CSSSAGGTEQYF.

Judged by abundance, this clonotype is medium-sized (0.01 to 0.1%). The CDR3 sequence is CSAPGLAGVEQFF. The CDR3 region has the DNA TGCAGTGCACCCGGACTAGCGGGAGTTGAGCAGTTCTTC. The chain links TRBV20-1 to TRBJ2-1, with TRBD2 identical over 13 bases. There are 13 residues in the CDR3. Unmatched junction bases numbered 5, after V lost 6 bases and J lost 9 bases. Germline V gene sequence: CDR1 DFQATT, CDR2 SNEGSKA (reference sequence).

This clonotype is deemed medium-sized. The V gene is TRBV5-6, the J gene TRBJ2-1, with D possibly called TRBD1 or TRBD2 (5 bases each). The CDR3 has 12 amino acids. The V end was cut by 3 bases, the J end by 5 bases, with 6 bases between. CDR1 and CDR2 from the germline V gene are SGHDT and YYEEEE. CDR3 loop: CASSSGHNEQFF. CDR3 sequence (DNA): TGTGCCAGCAGCTCGGGACACAATGAGCAGTTCTTC.

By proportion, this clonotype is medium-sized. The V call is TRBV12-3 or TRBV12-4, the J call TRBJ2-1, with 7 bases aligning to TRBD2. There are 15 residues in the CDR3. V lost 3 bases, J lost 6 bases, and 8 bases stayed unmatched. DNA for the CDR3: TGTGCCAGCAGTTTGCGGCGGGAGAGGGGCAATGAGCAGTTCTTC. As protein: CASSLRRERGNEQFF.

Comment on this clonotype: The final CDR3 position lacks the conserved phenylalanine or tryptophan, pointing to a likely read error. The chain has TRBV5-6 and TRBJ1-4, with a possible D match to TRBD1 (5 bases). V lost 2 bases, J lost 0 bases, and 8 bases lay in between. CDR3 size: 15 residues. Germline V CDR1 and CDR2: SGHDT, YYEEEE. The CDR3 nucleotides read TGTGCCAGCAGCTTAAGGGGAGCAACTAATGAAAAACTGTTTATT. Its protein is CASSLRGATNEKLFI.

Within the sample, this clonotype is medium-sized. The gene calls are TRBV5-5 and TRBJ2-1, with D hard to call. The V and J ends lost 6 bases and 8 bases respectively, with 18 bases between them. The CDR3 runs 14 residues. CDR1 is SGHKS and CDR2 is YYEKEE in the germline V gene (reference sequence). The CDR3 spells CASTLLNAGDEQFF. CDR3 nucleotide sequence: TGTGCCAGCACTCTACTAAACGCTGGGGATGAGCAGTTCTTC.

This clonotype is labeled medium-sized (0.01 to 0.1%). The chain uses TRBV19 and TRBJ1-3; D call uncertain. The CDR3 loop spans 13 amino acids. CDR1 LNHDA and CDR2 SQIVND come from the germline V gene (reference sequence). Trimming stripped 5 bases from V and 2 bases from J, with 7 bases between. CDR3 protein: CASSSRAGNTIYF. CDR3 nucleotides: TGTGCCAGTAGTTCAAGGGCTGGAAACACCATATATTTT.

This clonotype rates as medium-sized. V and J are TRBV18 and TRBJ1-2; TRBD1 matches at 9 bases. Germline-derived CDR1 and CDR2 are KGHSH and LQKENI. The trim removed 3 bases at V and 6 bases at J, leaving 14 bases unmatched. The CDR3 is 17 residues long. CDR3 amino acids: CASSPRQQGAGLHGYTF. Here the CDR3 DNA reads TGTGCCAGCTCACCGAGACAACAGGGGGCAGGCTTGCATGGCTACACCTTC.

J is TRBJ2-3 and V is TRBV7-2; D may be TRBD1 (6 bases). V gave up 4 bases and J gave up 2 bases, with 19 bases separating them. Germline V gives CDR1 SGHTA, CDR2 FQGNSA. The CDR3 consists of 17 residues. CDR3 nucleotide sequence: TGTGCCAGCAGCTCTAACGTGGTGTGGGGGCCCACAGATACGCAGTATTTT. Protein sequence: CASSSNVVWGPTDTQYF.

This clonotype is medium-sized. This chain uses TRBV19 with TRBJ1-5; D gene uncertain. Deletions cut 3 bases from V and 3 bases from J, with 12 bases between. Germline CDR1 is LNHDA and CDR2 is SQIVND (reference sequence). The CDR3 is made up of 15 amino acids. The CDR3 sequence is CASSIVGQINQPQHF. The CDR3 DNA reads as TGTGCCAGTAGTATCGTTGGGCAGATCAATCAGCCCCAGCATTTT.